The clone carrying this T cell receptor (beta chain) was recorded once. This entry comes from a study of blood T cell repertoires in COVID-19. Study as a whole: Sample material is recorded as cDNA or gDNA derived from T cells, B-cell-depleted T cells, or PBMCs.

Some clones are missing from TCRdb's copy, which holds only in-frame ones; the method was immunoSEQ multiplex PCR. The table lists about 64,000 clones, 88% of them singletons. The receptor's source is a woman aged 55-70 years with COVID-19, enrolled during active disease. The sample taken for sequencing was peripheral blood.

CDR3 DNA: TGTGCCACCAGTGCTTCCCGGACTGGAGATACGCAGTATTTT. Protein product: CATSASRTGDTQYF. The chain employs TRBV24-1 and TRBJ2-3, with D maybe TRBD2 (5 bases). Per germline, CDR1 KGHDR and CDR2 SFDVKD. Trimming took 5 bases from V and 5 from J, leaving 13 bases between them. The CDR3 has 14 amino acids.